This entry lists 15 T cell receptor beta chains sequenced from one sample in a study of blood T cell repertoires in COVID-19. Sequenced by immunoSEQ multiplex PCR; TCRdb stores in-frame clones only, minus some. This sample has some 68,000 clones, with 80% to 95% found just once. Sample: peripheral blood. The source of these receptors is a man in his fifties with COVID-19, enrolled during active disease.

The chain links TRBV5-1 to TRBJ1-1; D perhaps matches TRBD1 (5 bases). This CDR3 comprises 15 residues. The V gene's germline CDR1 is SGHRS and CDR2 YFSETQ. The germline V and J ends were trimmed by 0 bases and 3 bases, with 12 bases remaining between them. The CDR3: CASSLGFRADTEAFF. The CDR3 DNA reads as TGCGCCAGCAGCTTGGGTTTCAGGGCGGACACTGAAGCTTTCTTT. The full variable domain, in which reference TRBV5-1 and TRBJ1-1 provide the parts outside the CDR3, is KAGVTQTPRYLIKTRGQQVTLSCSPISGHRSVSWYQQTPGQGLQFLFEYFSETQRNKGNFPGRFSGRQFSNSRSEMNVSTLELGDSALYLCASSLGFRADTEAFFGQGTRLTVV.

V and J are TRBV6-5 and TRBJ1-1, with D tentatively TRBD1 (6 bases). CDR1 MNHEY and CDR2 SVGAGI come from the germline V gene. The CDR3 length is 12 residues. Deletions cut 6 bases from V and 12 bases from J, with 17 bases between. DNA of the CDR3: TGTGCCAGCAGGGATACCGGGACATTAACTTTCTTT. Its protein is CASRDTGTLTFF.

The gene calls are TRBV7-2 and TRBJ2-7; 9 positions agree with TRBD1. The CDR3 has 14 residues. Looked up from germline, CDR1 is SGHTA and CDR2 is FQGNSA. Trimming took 4 bases from V and 0 from J; bases not matched to a gene: 1. This CDR3 reads CASSSTGGSYEQYF. DNA of the CDR3: TGTGCCAGCAGCTCGACAGGGGGCTCCTACGAGCAGTACTTC.

For this clone: Its ends do not fully match the called genes, so a read error is possible. The chain has TRBV9 and TRBJ2-3; TRBD2 matches 8 bases. The CDR3 has 13 amino acids. Germline CDR1 and CDR2: SGDLS and YYNGEE. In nucleotides, the CDR3 is TGTGCCAGCAGCGTGGGGGGGACTAGTGTTCAACATTTT. Its translation: CASSVGGTSVQHF.

The V gene is TRBV6-5, the J gene TRBJ1-3; 8 bases are shared with TRBD1. The trim removed 3 bases at V and 4 bases at J, leaving 5 bases unmatched. Germline V gene data show CDR1 as MNHEY and CDR2 as SVGAGI. CDR3 length equals 15 residues. The chain's CDR3 is CASSYQGASGNTIYF. CDR3 in DNA: TGTGCCAGCAGTTATCAGGGGGCCTCAGGAAACACCATATATTTT.

The chain combines TRBV6-4 with TRBJ1-6; 10 bases line up with TRBD1. The germline V gene encodes CDR1 MRHNA and CDR2 SNTAGT. The CDR3 covers 14 residues. J gave up 10 bases and V 0 bases, and 0 bases lay outside the gene matches. The CDR3 DNA reads as TGTGCCAGCAGTGACTCGACAGGGGGCTCACCCCTCCACTTT. This translates into CASSDSTGGSPLHF.

V is TRBV19 and J is TRBJ2-7; 7 positions match TRBD2. Germline trimming cut 2 bases from V and 2 bases from J; bases unmatched to any gene: 6. Per germline, CDR1 LNHDA and CDR2 SQIVND (reference sequence). This CDR3 has 15 residues. The CDR3 spells CASSITLAATYEQYF. CDR3 bases: TGTGCCAGTAGTATAACTCTAGCGGCTACCTACGAGCAGTACTTC.

The gene calls are TRBV9 and TRBJ1-1; 8 nucleotides match TRBD1. V was pared by 4 bases and J by 0 bases, with 5 bases of the junction left unmatched. CDR1 and CDR2 from the germline V gene are SGDLS and YYNGEE. The CDR3 has 15 residues. CDR3 residues: CASSSMTGVNTEAFF. CDR3 coding DNA: TGTGCCAGCAGCTCGATGACAGGGGTGAACACTGAAGCTTTCTTT.

This chain connects TRBV9 to TRBJ1-2, with TRBD1 identical over 10 bases. The CDR3 is 14 amino acids. Germline V gene sequence: CDR1 SGDLS, CDR2 YYNGEE. V lost 4 bases, J lost 5 bases, and 5 bases stayed unmatched. As DNA, the CDR3 is TGTGCCAGCAGCCCCCGGACAGGGGGGTATGGCTACACCTTC. Its translation is CASSPRTGGYGYTF.

This chain connects TRBV7-6 to TRBJ1-2; D gene unclear. V was clipped by 5 bases and J by 2 bases, with 15 bases between them. Germline assignment: CDR1 SGHVS and CDR2 FNYEAQ. This CDR3 spans 15 amino acids. The CDR3 DNA sequence: TGTGCCAGCAGCCCTCTAGGAGGGATGAACTATGGCTACACCTTC. Translated, it gives CASSPLGGMNYGYTF.

This chain connects TRBV4-3 to TRBJ2-3; 9 bases align to TRBD2. CDR3 length: 16 amino acids. Trimming at V came to 1 base and at J to 5 bases, leaving 7 bases not matched to a gene. From germline, CDR1 is LGHNA and CDR2 YSLEER. The DNA for the CDR3 is TGCGCCAGCAGCCAAGCGATAGCGGGAGTCCGAGATACGCAGTATTTT. Amino acids: CASSQAIAGVRDTQYF.

The chain recombines TRBV18 with TRBJ2-1, with TRBD2 matching over 14 bases. Germline lookup yields CDR1 KGHSH and CDR2 LQKENI. J was trimmed by 0 bases and V by 5 bases; bases with no gene match: 6. This CDR3 region has 18 residues. The CDR3 nucleotides are TGTGCCAGCTCATTGCTTGGACTAGCGGGAGGCTCCTACAATGAGCAGTTCTTC. Its protein product is CASSLLGLAGGSYNEQFF.

The chain carries TRBV18 and TRBJ2-2; D is uncertain. Germline V gene sequence: CDR1 KGHSH, CDR2 LQKENI. Trimming took 4 bases from V and 1 from J, leaving 13 bases between them. CDR3 length: 16 residues. The CDR3 DNA is TGTGCCAGCTCACTCATGTTCCCGCGGAACACCGGGGAGCTGTTTTTT. This encodes CASSLMFPRNTGELFF.

The chain joins TRBV7-6 to TRBJ2-1, with TRBD2 matching 14 bases. Germline-derived CDR1 and CDR2 are SGHVS and FNYEAQ. With V trimmed by 0 bases and J by 7 bases, 5 bases remained unmatched. CDR3 length equals 17 residues. The CDR3, as DNA: TGTGCCAGCAGCTTAGCGGCCGGGACTAGCGGGAGTAATGAGCAGTTCTTC. Translation gives CASSLAAGTSGSNEQFF.

This rearrangement joins TRBV4-1 to TRBJ2-7; TRBD2 aligns across 9 bases. V lost 2 bases, J lost 6 bases, and 11 bases stayed unmatched. CDR1 and CDR2 (germline): MGHRA, YSYEKL. The CDR3 has 16 amino acids. As DNA, the CDR3 is TGCGCCAGCAGCCAACGGCGACTAGCGGCCCTAGGCGAGCAGTACTTC. It translates to CASSQRRLAALGEQYF.